Sequencing of this T cell receptor beta chain was carried out in a study of blood T cell repertoires in COVID-19. CDR1 is LNHDA and CDR2 is SQIVND in the germline V gene (reference sequence). After removal of 4 bases from V and 8 bases from J, the junction contained 6 bases not matched to a gene. This CDR3 region has 13 residues. Produced via immunoSEQ multiplex PCR; TCRdb's table is partial and in-frame only. This sample yields around 150,000 clones, of which just under 90% are seen a single time; approximately 4.2% belongs to the top ten. This clonotype originated in a woman aged 40 to 50 with acute or convalescent COVID-19. The V call is TRBV19, the J call TRBJ2-7; 9 bases are a match to TRBD1. Sequencing was performed on peripheral blood. The CDR3 spells CASSTLTGGKQYF. DNA of the CDR3: TGTGCCAGTAGTACCCTGACAGGGGGGAAGCAGTACTTC.